This TCR beta chain appears in the sequencing data of a study of blood T cell repertoires in COVID-19. Study at large: PBMCs, B-cell-depleted T cells, or T cells were the source of the cDNA or gDNA that made up the material.

Authors' analysis steps: The authors estimated nucleated cell counts from reference gene primer amplification. Libraries were prepared by immunoSEQ multiplex PCR; TCRdb keeps only in-frame clonotypes and omits some of them. The D gene and trimming were derived from the DNA, and the V and J assignments and clone size from that table. This sample yields around 300,000 clones, of which about four fifths are seen a single time; 8% to 10% belongs to the top ten. What was sequenced was peripheral blood. The sequence was obtained from a woman between 50 and 59 years old who had recovered from COVID-19.

CDR3 DNA: TGTGCCAGCAGCAGAAAACAGGATAGCAATGAGCAGTTCTTC. It codes for CASSRKQDSNEQFF. The chain links TRBV7-9 to TRBJ2-1, with D possibly TRBD1 on 5 matching bases. V lost 5 bases and J 6 bases, leaving 14 bases between the germline ends. The CDR3 runs 14 residues. The germline gives CDR1 SEHNR, CDR2 FQNEAQ (reference sequence).